The 8 T cell receptor beta chains below come from one sample, sequenced in a study of spatial heterogeneity in lung cancer. Each CDR3 protein gets one entry after TCRdb re-called the 5' RACE reads with MiXCR. The data hold about 92,000 distinct CDR3 sequences, with over 9.5% observed a single time. Documented time point: sample taken at primary tumor resection. The sequencing here drew on PBMCs, taken at surgery. These receptors originate from a male donor with early-stage non-small cell lung cancer.

This clonotype has only a few counts. The V and J genes are TRBV18 and TRBJ2-7; 11 bases match TRBD2. J was trimmed by 2 bases and V by 3 bases; bases with no gene match: 6. Per germline, CDR1 KGHSH and CDR2 LQKENI. The CDR3 sequence is 16 residues long. DNA of the CDR3: TGTGCCAGCTCACCCCAACGGACTAGCGGGCCCTACGAGCAGTACTTC. Encoded protein: CASSPQRTSGPYEQYF.

Worth noting for this clonotype: A junction boundary mismatches the germline segment, possibly from a read error. The rearrangement links TRBV7-7 to TRBJ2-3; D might be TRBD1 (5 bases). The CDR3 contains 13 residues. Germline lookup yields CDR1 SSHAT and CDR2 FNYEAQ (reference sequence). The CDR3 region is CASSPIRGDTQYF. CDR3 nucleotide sequence: TGTGCTAGCAGCCCGATTAGGGGAGATACGCAGTATTTT. The variable domain in full, with the rest retrieved from reference TRBV7-7 and TRBJ2-3, is GAGVSQSPRYKVTKRGQDVTLRCDPISSHATLYWYQQALGQGPEFLTYFNYEAQPDKSGLPSDRFSAERPEGSISTLTIQRTEQRDSAMYRCASSPIRGDTQYFGPGTRLTVL.

CDR3 amino acids: CASSLAEGVLVSYEQYF. The DNA of the CDR3 is TGCGCCAGCAGCTTGGCGGAAGGGGTATTGGTTTCCTACGAGCAGTACTTC. The rearrangement joins TRBV5-1 to TRBJ2-7; D might be TRBD1 (5 bases). V was trimmed by 0 bases and J by 1 base, leaving 17 bases between them. This CDR3 comprises 17 residues. Per germline, CDR1 SGHRS and CDR2 YFSETQ.

This clonotype occurred many times. V and J are TRBV30 and TRBJ2-5, with D hard to call. Germline CDR1 is GTSNPN and CDR2 is SVGIG (reference sequence). V lost 0 bases and J 4 bases, leaving 3 bases between the germline ends. The length of the CDR3 is 11 residues. The CDR3 region is CAWSVGETQYF. The CDR3 bases are TGTGCCTGGAGTGTCGGAGAGACCCAGTACTTC.

This chain uses TRBV28 with TRBJ2-3; D gene uncertain. The CDR3 extends over 13 amino acids. Germline CDR1 is MDHEN and CDR2 is SYDVKM. V gave up 10 bases and J gave up 0 bases, with 11 bases separating them. In DNA, the CDR3 is TGTGCCACCAAGACACAGAGCACAGATACGCAGTATTTT. Protein sequence: CATKTQSTDTQYF. The whole variable domain, remainder taken from reference TRBV28 and TRBJ2-3, is DVKVTQSSRYLVKRTGEKVFLECVQDMDHENMFWYRQDPGLGLRLIYFSYDVKMKEKGDIPEGYSVSREKKERFSLILESASTNQTSMYLCATKTQSTDTQYFGPGTRLTVL.

This sequence joins TRBV12-3 or TRBV12-4 and TRBJ2-3; D gene unclear. The V gene lost 6 bases and the J gene lost 6 bases, with 13 bases spanning the gap. CDR3 size: 13 residues. CDR3: CASSPQVGDTQYF. The CDR3 nucleotides are TGTGCCAGCAGCCCCCAGGTGGGGGATACGCAGTATTTT.

This clonotype turned up a few times. The chain recombines TRBV29-1 with TRBJ2-3; 8 bases are shared with TRBD1. Germline CDR1 reads SQVTM; CDR2 reads ANQGSEA. V shed 4 bases and J 8 bases; nucleotides not matched to a gene: 11. The CDR3 sequence is 14 residues long. This CDR3 reads CSVGVGTGSGTQYF. CDR3 coding DNA: TGCAGCGTTGGTGTTGGGACAGGCTCTGGTACGCAGTATTTT.

This clonotype was seen only a few times. CDR3 coding DNA: TGTGCCAGCAGCCTCGGCAGGGGGTATTCTGGAAACACCATATATTTT. Its protein is CASSLGRGYSGNTIYF. The rearrangement links TRBV6-5 to TRBJ1-3, with 7 bases fitting TRBD1. From germline, CDR1 is MNHEY and CDR2 SVGAGI. The length of the CDR3 is 16 residues. The trim removed 6 bases at V and 1 base at J, leaving 9 bases unmatched.